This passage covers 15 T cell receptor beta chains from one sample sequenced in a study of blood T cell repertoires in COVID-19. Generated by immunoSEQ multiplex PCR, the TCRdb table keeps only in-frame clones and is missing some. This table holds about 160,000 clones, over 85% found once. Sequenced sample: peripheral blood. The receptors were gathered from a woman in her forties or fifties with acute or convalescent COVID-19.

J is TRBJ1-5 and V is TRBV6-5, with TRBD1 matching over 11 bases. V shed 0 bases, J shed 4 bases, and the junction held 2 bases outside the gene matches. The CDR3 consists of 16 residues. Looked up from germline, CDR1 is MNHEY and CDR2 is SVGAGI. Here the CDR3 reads CASSYSGQGGNQPQHF. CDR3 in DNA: TGTGCCAGCAGTTACTCGGGACAGGGGGGTAATCAGCCCCAGCATTTT.

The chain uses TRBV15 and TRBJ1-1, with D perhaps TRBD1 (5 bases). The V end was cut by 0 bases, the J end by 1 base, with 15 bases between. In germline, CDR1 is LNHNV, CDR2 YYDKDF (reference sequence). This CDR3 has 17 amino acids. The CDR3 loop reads CATSRDAGRRKNTEAFF. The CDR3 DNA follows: TGTGCCACCAGCAGAGATGCGGGACGGAGAAAGAACACTGAAGCTTTCTTT.

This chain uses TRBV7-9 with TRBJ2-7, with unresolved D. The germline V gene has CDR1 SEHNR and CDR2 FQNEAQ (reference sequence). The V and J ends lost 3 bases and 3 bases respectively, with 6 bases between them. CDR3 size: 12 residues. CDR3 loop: CASSLERYEQYF. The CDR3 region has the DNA TGTGCCAGCAGCTTGGAGCGCTACGAGCAGTACTTC.

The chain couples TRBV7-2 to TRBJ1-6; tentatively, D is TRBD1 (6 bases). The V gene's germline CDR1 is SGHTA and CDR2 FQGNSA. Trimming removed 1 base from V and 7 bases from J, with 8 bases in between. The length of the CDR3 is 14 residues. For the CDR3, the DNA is TGTGCCAGCAGCTTAGGGACAGTCAATTCACCCCTCCACTTT. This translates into CASSLGTVNSPLHF.

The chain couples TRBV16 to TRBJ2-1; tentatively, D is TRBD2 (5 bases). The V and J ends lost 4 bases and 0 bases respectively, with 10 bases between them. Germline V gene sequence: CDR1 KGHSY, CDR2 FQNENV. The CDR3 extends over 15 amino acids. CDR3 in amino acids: CASSLSSSSYNEQFF. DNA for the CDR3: TGTGCCAGCAGCCTTTCTAGCAGCTCCTACAATGAGCAGTTCTTC.

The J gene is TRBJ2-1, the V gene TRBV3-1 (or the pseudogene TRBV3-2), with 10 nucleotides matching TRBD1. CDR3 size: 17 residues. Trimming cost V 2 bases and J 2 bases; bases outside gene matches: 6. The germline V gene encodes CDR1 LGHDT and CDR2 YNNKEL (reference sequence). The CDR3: CASSQPAGTGAYNEQFF. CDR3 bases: TGTGCCAGCAGCCAACCAGCCGGGACAGGGGCCTACAATGAGCAGTTCTTC.

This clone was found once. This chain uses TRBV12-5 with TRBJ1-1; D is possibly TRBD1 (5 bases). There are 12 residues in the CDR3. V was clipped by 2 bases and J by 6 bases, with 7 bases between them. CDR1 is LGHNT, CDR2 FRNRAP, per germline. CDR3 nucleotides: TGTGCTAGTGGTTTGCCGGGGGCTGAAGCTTTCTTT. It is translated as CASGLPGAEAFF. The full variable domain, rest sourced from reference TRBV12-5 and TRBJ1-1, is DARVTQTPRHKVTEMGQEVTMRCQPILGHNTVFWYRQTMMQGLELLAYFRNRAPLDDSGMPKDRFSAEMPDATLATLKIQPSEPRDSAVYFCASGLPGAEAFFGQGTRLTVV.

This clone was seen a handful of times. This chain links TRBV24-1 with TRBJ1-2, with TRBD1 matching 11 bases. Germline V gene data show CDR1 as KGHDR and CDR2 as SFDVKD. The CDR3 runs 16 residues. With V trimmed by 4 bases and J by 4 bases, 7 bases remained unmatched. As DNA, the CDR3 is TGTGCCACCAGTGACGCCAGGACAGGGGGCGCCTATGGCTACACCTTC. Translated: CATSDARTGGAYGYTF.

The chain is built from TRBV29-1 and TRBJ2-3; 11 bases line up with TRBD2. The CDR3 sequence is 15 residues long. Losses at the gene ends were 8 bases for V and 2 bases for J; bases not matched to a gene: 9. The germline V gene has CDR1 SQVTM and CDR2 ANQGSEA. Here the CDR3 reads CSLRGTSGDTDTQYF. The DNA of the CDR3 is TGCAGCCTACGGGGGACTAGCGGAGACACAGATACGCAGTATTTT.

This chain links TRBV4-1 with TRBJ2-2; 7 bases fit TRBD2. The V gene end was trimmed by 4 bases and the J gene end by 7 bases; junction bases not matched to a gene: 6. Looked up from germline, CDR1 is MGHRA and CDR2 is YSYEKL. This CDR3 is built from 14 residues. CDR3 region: CASSPGGPFGELFF. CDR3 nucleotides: TGCGCCAGCAGCCCGGGAGGTCCTTTCGGGGAGCTGTTTTTT.

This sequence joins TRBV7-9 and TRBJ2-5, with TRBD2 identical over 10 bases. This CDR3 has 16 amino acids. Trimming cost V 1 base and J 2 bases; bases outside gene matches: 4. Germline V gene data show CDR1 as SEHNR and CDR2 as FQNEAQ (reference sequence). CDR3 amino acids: CASSLEASGGQETQYF. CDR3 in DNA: TGTGCCAGCAGCTTAGAGGCTAGCGGGGGACAAGAGACCCAGTACTTC.

The CDR3 spells CASGAAQGYEQYF. The CDR3 DNA reads TGTGCCAGCGGGGCGGCGCAGGGGTACGAGCAGTACTTC. This chain uses TRBV12-3 or TRBV12-4 with TRBJ2-7, with TRBD1 as a possible D gene (6 bases). The V and J ends lost 8 bases and 4 bases respectively, with 15 bases between them. This CDR3 has 13 amino acids.

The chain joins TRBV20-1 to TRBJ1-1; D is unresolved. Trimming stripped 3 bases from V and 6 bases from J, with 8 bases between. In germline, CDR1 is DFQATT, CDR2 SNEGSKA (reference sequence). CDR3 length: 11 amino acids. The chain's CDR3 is CSASGESEAFF. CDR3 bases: TGCAGTGCTAGCGGGGAGTCTGAAGCTTTCTTT.

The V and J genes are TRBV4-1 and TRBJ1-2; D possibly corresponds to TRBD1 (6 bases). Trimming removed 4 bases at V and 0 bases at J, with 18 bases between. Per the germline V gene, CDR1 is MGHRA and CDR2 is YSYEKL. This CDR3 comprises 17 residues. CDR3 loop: CASSPRGTGIANYGYTF. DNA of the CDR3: TGCGCCAGCAGCCCCAGGGGAACAGGTATAGCTAACTATGGCTACACCTTC.

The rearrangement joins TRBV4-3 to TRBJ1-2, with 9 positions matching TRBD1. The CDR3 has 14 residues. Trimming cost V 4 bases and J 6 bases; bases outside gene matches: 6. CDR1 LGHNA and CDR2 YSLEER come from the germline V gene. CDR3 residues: CASSRAQGADGYTF. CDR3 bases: TGCGCCAGCAGCCGGGCACAGGGGGCGGATGGCTACACCTTC.